Sequencing of this T cell receptor (beta chain) was carried out in a study of radiotherapy plus CTLA-4 blockade in lung cancer (dated by TCRdb to the late 2010s). Study-level background: Among enrolled patients, approximately 19% had an objective response and 31% reached disease control. Broader findings and caveats from the paper: The strongest predictors of response, as reported, were early dynamic changes in blood T cell clones along with a rise in serum interferon-beta after radiation. After treatment with radiotherapy and ipilimumab, TCR clones that originated in tumors expanded in peripheral blood.

This clone came up a few times. The antigen it binds to is not known. Base quality data are lacking; no much larger clone is found one base away. Clipping removes 3 bases from V and 2 bases from J, with 5 as the unmatched junction base count. As encoded in the germline V gene, CDR1 is KGHSH while CDR2 is LQKENI. The CDR3 runs 16 amino acids, cysteine and phenylalanine included. The sequence is cut down to CDR3 DNA, 48 bases in frame from base 1. The method was the immunoSEQ multiplex PCR assay. Sourced from immuneACCESS, this table was stored by TCRdb with only in-frame sequences that have V and J called. A share of the clones is absent; for the studies checked, an unresolved V gene accounts for under half, and the remainder has no known explanation. The sample table lists more than 40,000 clones, 55% to 80% of them with a count of one. 20% to 30% of the sample is taken by the ten largest. The study tested focal radiation therapy combined with CTLA-4 blockade (ipilimumab) in patients with chemo-refractory metastatic non-small-cell lung cancer.

The clonotype comes from a human donor with non-small cell lung cancer who had a partial response to radiotherapy plus ipilimumab. Recombination linked TRBV18 to TRBJ1-3; 9 bases in between match TRBD1. The sample in question was peripheral blood, obtained from a patient treated with radiotherapy plus ipilimumab. The nucleotide sequence reads TGTGCCAGCTCACCCACAGGGGGCCCCGCTGGAAACACCATATATTTT. Translated, it gives CASSPTGGPAGNTIYF.